This TCR beta chain appears in the sequencing data of a study of blood T cell repertoires in COVID-19. Study information: The cDNA or gDNA used as material had been derived from T cells, B-cell-depleted T cells, or PBMCs.

Original handling: Quantification of nucleated cells was approximated via reference gene primer amplification. Here immunoSEQ multiplex PCR was the method, and the copy in TCRdb shows in-frame clones only, minus some. V, J and clone size are those of that table, while D and trimming were read from the DNA. The sample holds 270,000 or so clones, roughly 80% seen once. Trimming pared 4 bases from V and 2 bases from J, leaving 8 bases between. Germline loops: CDR1 LNHDA, CDR2 SQIVND (reference sequence). The CDR3 contains 13 residues. This rearrangement joins TRBV19 to TRBJ2-5; a possible D gene is TRBD2 (6 bases). The receptor was derived from a woman aged 45-59 years who had recovered from COVID-19. Material: peripheral blood. The CDR3 nucleotides read TGTGCCAGTAGTACTAGCGCACAAGAGACCCAGTACTTC. This encodes CASSTSAQETQYF.